The entry below gives a single T cell receptor (beta chain) sequence along with its context. Sequencing was performed with immunoSEQ multiplex PCR; in TCRdb, only in-frame clones are kept and a portion is missing. The table records 98,000 or so clones, about 88% of them present only once. These data originate in a study of OX40 agonist ivuxolimab in advanced cancers. Study information: Among those enrolled, mean age was 60 years (range about 20 to 79) and about 82% were male.

Autoimmune disease history or systemic immunosuppression disqualified patients. The receptor's source is an adult with an advanced solid tumor such as melanoma, head and neck, liver or kidney cancer. The material was CD4+ or CD8+ T cells sorted from blood, obtained in a trial of the OX40 agonist ivuxolimab.

The CDR3 bases are TGTGCCAGCGGGGGGGGACGGGATAATTCACCCCTCCACTTT. This codes for CASGGGRDNSPLHF. J is TRBJ1-6 and V is TRBV6-6; D perhaps matches TRBD1 (5 bases). Trimming took 8 bases from V and 5 from J, leaving 13 bases between them. This CDR3 has 14 amino acids. CDR1 is MNHNY and CDR2 is SVGAGI in the germline V gene (reference sequence).